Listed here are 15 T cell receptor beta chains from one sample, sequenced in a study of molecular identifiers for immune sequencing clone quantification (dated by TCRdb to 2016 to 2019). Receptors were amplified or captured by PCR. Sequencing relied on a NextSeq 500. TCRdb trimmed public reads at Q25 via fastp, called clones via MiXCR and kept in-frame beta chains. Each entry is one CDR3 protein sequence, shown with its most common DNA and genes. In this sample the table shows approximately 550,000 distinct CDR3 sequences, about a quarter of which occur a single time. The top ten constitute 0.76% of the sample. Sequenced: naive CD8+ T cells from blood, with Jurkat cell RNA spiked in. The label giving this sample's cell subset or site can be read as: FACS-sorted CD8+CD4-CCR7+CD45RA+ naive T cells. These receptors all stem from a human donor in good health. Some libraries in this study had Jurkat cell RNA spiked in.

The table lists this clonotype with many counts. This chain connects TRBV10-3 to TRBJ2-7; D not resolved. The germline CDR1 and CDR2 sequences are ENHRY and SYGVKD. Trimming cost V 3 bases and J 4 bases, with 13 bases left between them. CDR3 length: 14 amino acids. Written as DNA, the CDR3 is TGTGCCATCAGTGATCGAGTCCTGAGATACGAGCAGTACTTC. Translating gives CAISDRVLRYEQYF.

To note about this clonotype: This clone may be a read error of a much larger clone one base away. CDR3 DNA: TGCGCCAGCAGCCAAGTCCACAGTAACGCGAACGCCGGGGAGCTGTTTTTT. This gives the protein CASSQVHSNANAGELFF. V and J are TRBV4-3 and TRBJ2-2, with D unresolved. CDR3 length: 17 residues. Germline V CDR1 and CDR2: LGHNA, YSLEER.

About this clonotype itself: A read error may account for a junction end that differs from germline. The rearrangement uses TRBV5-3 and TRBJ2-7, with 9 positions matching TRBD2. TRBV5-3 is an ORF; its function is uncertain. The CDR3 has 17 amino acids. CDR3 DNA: TGTGCCAGCAGCTGGGACTTAGCGGGAGTCCCCACCTACGAGCAGTACTTC. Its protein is CASSWDLAGVPTYEQYF.

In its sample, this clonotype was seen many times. The CDR3 sequence is CASSDRDPTEAFF. CDR3 DNA sequence: TGTGCCAGCAGTGACAGGGATCCCACTGAAGCTTTCTTT. The J gene is TRBJ1-1, the V gene TRBV12-3 or TRBV12-4; 7 bases fit TRBD1. With V trimmed by 5 bases and J by 4 bases, 4 bases remained unmatched. The CDR3 runs 13 residues.

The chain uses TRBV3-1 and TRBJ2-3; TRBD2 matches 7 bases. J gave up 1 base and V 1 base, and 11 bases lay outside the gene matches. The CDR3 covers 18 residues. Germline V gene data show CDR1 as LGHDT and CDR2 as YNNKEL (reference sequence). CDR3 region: CASSQVAGEIVGTDTQYF. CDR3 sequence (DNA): TGTGCCAGCAGCCAAGTGGCGGGGGAAATAGTGGGCACAGATACGCAGTATTTT.

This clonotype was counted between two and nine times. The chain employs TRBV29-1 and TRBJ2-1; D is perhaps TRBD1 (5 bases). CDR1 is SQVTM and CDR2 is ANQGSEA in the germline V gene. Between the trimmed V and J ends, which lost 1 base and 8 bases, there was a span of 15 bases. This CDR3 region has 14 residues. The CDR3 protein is CSVEGYRGRDEQFF. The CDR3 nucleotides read TGCAGCGTTGAAGGGTATAGGGGTCGGGATGAGCAGTTCTTC.

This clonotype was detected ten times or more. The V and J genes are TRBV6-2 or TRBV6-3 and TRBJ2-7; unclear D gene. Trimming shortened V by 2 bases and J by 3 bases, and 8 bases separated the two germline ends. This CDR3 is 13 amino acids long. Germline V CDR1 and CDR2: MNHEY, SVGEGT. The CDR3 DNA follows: TGTGCCAGCAGTTACGAACGGGTCTACGAGCAGTACTTC. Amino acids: CASSYERVYEQYF.

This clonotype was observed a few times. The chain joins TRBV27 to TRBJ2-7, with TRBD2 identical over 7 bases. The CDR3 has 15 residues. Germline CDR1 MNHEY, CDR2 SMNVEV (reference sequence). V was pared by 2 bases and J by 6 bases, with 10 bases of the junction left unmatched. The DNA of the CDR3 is TGTGCCAGCAGTTTAACCCCCGGGGGGTTGGGCGAGCAGTACTTC. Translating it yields CASSLTPGGLGEQYF.

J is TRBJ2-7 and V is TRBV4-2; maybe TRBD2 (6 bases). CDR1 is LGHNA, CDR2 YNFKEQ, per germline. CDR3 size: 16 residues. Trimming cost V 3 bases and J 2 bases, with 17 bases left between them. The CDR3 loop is CASSQEGPLAAYEQYF. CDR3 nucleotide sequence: TGTGCCAGCAGCCAGGAAGGCCCACTAGCCGCCTACGAGCAGTACTTC.

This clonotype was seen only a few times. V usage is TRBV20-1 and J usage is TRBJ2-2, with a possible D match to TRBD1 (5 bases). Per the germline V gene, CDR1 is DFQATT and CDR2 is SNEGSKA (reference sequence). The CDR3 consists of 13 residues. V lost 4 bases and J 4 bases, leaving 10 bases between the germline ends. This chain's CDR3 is CSAKARVTGELFF. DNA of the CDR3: TGCAGTGCTAAGGCCAGGGTCACCGGGGAGCTGTTTTTT.

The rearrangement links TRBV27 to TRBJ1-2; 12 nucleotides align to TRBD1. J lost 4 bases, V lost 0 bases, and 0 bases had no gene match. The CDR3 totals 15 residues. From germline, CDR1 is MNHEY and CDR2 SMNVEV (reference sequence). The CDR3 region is CASSLSGQGAYGYTF. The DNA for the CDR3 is TGTGCCAGCAGTTTATCGGGACAGGGGGCCTATGGCTACACCTTC.

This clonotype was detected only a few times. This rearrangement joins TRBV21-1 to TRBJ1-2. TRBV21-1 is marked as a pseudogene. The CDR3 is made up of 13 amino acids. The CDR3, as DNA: TGTGCCAGCACCTTACAGAGTAACTATGGCTACACCTTC. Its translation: CASTLQSNYGYTF.

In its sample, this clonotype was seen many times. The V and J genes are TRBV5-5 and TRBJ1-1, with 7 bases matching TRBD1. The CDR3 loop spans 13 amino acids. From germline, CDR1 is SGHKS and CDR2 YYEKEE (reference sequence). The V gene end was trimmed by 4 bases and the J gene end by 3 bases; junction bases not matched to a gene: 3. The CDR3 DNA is TGTGCCAGCAGCGCGACAGGGTACACTGAAGCTTTCTTT. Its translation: CASSATGYTEAFF.

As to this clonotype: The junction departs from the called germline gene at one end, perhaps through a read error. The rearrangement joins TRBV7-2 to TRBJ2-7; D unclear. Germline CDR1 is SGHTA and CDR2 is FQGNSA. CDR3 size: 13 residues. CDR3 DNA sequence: TGTGCCAGCAGACAACCGCCCTCCTACAAGCAGTACTTC. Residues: CASRQPPSYKQYF.

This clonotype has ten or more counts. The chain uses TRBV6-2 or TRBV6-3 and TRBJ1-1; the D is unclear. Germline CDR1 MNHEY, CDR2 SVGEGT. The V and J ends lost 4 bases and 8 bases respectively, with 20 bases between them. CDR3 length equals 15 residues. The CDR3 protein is CASSSVPAFPPEAFF. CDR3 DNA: TGTGCCAGCAGTTCAGTCCCGGCGTTCCCCCCAGAAGCTTTCTTT.